This TCR beta chain was profiled in a study of shared clonotypes between healthy human individuals. The split of CD4+ cells yielded CD45RA+ naive and CD45RA-negative memory subsets. V trimming: 4 bases; J trimming: 7 bases; junction bases outside the gene matches: 9. Germline CDR1 is SEHNR and CDR2 is FQNEAQ (reference sequence). The length of the CDR3 is 15 residues. The assay was immunoSEQ multiplex PCR, and TCRdb's table has in-frame clones only and misses some. This sample has over a million clones, with under 80% found just once. To note about this clone: The antigen is not known.

Study results and caveats: Naive CD4 clonotypes overlapped across several donors at around 5%.

The chain links TRBV7-9 to TRBJ2-1; 8 nucleotides line up with TRBD1. The TCR sequence derives from a man between 18 and 35 years old in good health. The sample consisted of memory CD4+ T cells sorted from blood. As for subset: CD45RA-negative fraction. The CDR3 region has the DNA TGTGCCAGCAGCTCACTGCGGACAGGGTTGAATGAGCAGTTCTTC. Protein product: CASSSLRTGLNEQFF. The full variable domain, completed using reference TRBV7-9 and TRBJ2-1, is DTGVSQNPRHKITKRGQNVTFRCDPISEHNRLYWYRQTLGQGPEFLTYFQNEAQLEKSRLLSDRFSAERPKGSFSTLEIQRTEQGDSAMYLCASSSLRTGLNEQFFGPGTRLTVL.